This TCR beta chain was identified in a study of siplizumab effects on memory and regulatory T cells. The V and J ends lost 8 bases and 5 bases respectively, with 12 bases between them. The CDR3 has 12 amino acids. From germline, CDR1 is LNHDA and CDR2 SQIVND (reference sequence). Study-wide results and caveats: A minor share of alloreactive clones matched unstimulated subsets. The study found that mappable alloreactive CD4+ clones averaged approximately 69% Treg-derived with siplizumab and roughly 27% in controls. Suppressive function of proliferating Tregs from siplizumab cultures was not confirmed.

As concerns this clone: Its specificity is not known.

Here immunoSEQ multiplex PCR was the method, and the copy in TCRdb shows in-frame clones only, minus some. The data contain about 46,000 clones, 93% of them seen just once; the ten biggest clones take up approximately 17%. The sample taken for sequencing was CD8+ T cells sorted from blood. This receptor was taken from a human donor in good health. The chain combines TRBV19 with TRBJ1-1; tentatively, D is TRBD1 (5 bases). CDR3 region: CASHYGGTEAFF. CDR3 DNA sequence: TGTGCCAGTCATTATGGGGGGACTGAAGCTTTCTTT.